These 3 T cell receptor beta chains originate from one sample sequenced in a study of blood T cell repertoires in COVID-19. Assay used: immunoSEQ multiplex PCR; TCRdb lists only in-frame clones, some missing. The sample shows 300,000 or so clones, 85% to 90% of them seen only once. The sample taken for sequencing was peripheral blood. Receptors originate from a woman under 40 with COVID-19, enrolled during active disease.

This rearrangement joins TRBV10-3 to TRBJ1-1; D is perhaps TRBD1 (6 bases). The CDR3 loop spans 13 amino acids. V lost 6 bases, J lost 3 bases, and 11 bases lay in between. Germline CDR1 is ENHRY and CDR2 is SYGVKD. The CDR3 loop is CAISNRVDTEAFF. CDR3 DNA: TGTGCCATCAGCAACAGGGTGGACACTGAAGCTTTCTTT.

CDR3 DNA sequence: TGTGCCAGCAGTTACCCTAGCGGGAGCTCCTACAATGAGCAGTTCTTC. Translated: CASSYPSGSSYNEQFF. The genes are TRBV6-2 or TRBV6-3 and TRBJ2-1, with 10 bases lining up with TRBD2. Germline-derived CDR1 and CDR2 are MNHEY and SVGEGT. V dropped 2 bases and J dropped 0; count of bases not matched to a gene: 1. The CDR3 runs to 16 residues.

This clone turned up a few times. The CDR3 bases are TGTGCCAGCAGGGACCTAGCGGATCCTTGGAATGAGCAGTTCTTC. Its translation is CASRDLADPWNEQFF. V usage is TRBV2 and J usage is TRBJ2-1; 7 bases match TRBD2. The germline CDR1 and CDR2 sequences are SNHLY and FYNNEI. V was pared by 6 bases and J by 7 bases, with 12 bases of the junction left unmatched. The CDR3 spans 15 residues.